This T cell receptor (beta chain) was documented in a study of blood T cells in healthy people across ages. Through a sample-barcoded 5' primer and a J-beta primer mix, a second PCR was run for roughly 6 to 11 cycles. From the 5' RACE reads, TCRdb called clonotypes with MiXCR, one entry per CDR3 protein. The sample records about 2 million distinct CDR3 sequences, around half being singletons. Germline V gene data show CDR1 as SGHTA and CDR2 as FQGNSA. CDR3 length: 12 amino acids. V was cut by 5 bases and J by 8 bases, with 12 bases left in between. Sequencing was carried out using blood. The source is a woman between 35 and 50 years old in good health. The gene calls are TRBV7-2 and TRBJ1-2; D is ambiguous. The CDR3 nucleotides are TGTGCCAGCAGCCTTGGGGAGGACGGCTACACCTTC. Translating gives CASSLGEDGYTF.